The 11 T cell receptor beta chains reported below all come from one sample, sequenced in a study of spatial heterogeneity in lung cancer. The time point is: sample taken at primary tumor resection. Unsorted whole RNA of tumor, nontumor lung or frozen PBMC was sequenced. TCRdb independently ran MiXCR on the 5' RACE reads; one entry per CDR3 protein. Among 40,000 to 55,000 distinct CDR3 sequences listed, approximately 15% were seen once. The sequencing used PBMCs, collected at surgery. These receptor sequences come from a male donor with early-stage non-small cell lung cancer.

This clonotype was observed many times. The V gene is TRBV7-2, the J gene TRBJ2-3; TRBD2 matches at 7 bases. Germline V CDR1 and CDR2: SGHTA, FQGNSA. V gave up 2 bases and J gave up 6 bases; unmatched junction bases: 2. The CDR3 contains 13 residues. The CDR3 DNA follows: TGTGCCAGCAGCTTAAGACTAGCTGATACGCAGTATTTT. Amino acid sequence: CASSLRLADTQYF.

A few counts support this clonotype. J is TRBJ2-5 and V is TRBV7-2, with a possible D match to TRBD2 (6 bases). Germline-derived CDR1 and CDR2 are SGHTA and FQGNSA. The CDR3 is made up of 14 amino acids. V gave up 4 bases and J gave up 5 bases, with 14 bases separating them. The CDR3 region is CASSSRKEGETQYF. CDR3 in DNA: TGTGCCAGCAGCTCTAGAAAGGAGGGGGAGACCCAGTACTTC.

This chain connects TRBV7-2 to TRBJ2-5; 7 bases map to TRBD1. CDR1 is SGHTA, CDR2 FQGNSA, per germline. Trimming took 2 bases from V and 6 from J; bases not matched to a gene: 6. This CDR3 contains 14 residues. The CDR3 DNA reads as TGTGCCAGCAGCTTATTGGTAGGGGGCAAGACCCAGTACTTC. It yields the protein CASSLLVGGKTQYF.

This clonotype was observed a handful of times. The gene calls are TRBV7-9 and TRBJ1-5; unclear D gene. V was trimmed by 6 bases and J by 3 bases, leaving 15 bases between them. Per germline, CDR1 SEHNR and CDR2 FQNEAQ (reference sequence). This CDR3 contains 15 residues. In DNA form, the CDR3 reads TGTGCCAGCAGTCCCCACGGGGAAGCCAATCAGCCCCAGCATTTT. Translation: CASSPHGEANQPQHF.

This clonotype was seen more than once but under ten times. V and J are TRBV7-2 and TRBJ1-5; a possible D gene is TRBD1 (6 bases). Trimming left V 5 bases short and J 5 bases short, with 13 bases between. Germline V gives CDR1 SGHTA, CDR2 FQGNSA. CDR3 length equals 14 residues. The CDR3 sequence is CASSRGGLYQPQHF. As DNA, the CDR3 is TGTGCCAGCAGCAGGGGGGGGTTGTATCAGCCCCAGCATTTT.

This clonotype has only a few counts. V and J are TRBV20-1 and TRBJ2-3; no reliable D call. CDR1 and CDR2 (germline): DFQATT, SNEGSKA (reference sequence). V lost 1 base and J 2 bases, leaving 4 bases between the germline ends. The CDR3 has 12 residues. The CDR3 here is CSARGYTDTQYF. The CDR3 DNA sequence: TGCAGTGCTAGAGGGTACACAGATACGCAGTATTTT.

This clonotype turned up a few times. CDR3 residues: CASSLFGTSADEQYF. The DNA of the CDR3 is TGTGCCAGCAGCTTATTTGGGACTAGCGCCGACGAGCAGTACTTC. This rearrangement joins TRBV11-3 to TRBJ2-7; 10 positions agree with TRBD2. This CDR3 has 15 amino acids. Germline trimming cut 2 bases from V and 5 bases from J; bases unmatched to any gene: 6. Germline CDR1 SGHNT, CDR2 YENEEA.

The chain's CDR3 is CASFTAETGELFF. The CDR3 nucleotides are TGTGCCAGCTTCACTGCGGAGACCGGGGAGCTGTTTTTT. The chain joins TRBV7-6 to TRBJ2-2; D ambiguous. The CDR3 runs to 13 residues. The germline V gene encodes CDR1 SGHVS and CDR2 FNYEAQ. Trimming cost V 8 bases and J 5 bases, with 12 bases left between them.

In DNA, the CDR3 is TGTGCCAGCAGTTTAACTCAGCGGGTAGACACCGGGGAGCTGTTTTTT. It encodes CASSLTQRVDTGELFF. The chain is built from TRBV6-5 and TRBJ2-2; a possible D gene is TRBD2 (6 bases). The CDR3 totals 16 residues. V was trimmed by 4 bases and J by 3 bases, leaving 15 bases between them. From germline, CDR1 is MNHEY and CDR2 SVGAGI.

At least ten counts were recorded for this clonotype. V and J are TRBV2 and TRBJ2-3; either TRBD1 or TRBD2 may fit D (6 bases each). Germline CDR1 is SNHLY and CDR2 is FYNNEI. The CDR3 extends over 14 amino acids. Trimming removed 6 bases at V and 0 bases at J, with 10 bases between. The CDR3 sequence is CASRWGASTDTQYF. The CDR3 coding sequence is TGTGCCAGCAGATGGGGGGCCAGCACAGATACGCAGTATTTT.

There are many counts of this clonotype. The rearrangement uses TRBV25-1 and TRBJ1-5; D gene ambiguous. There are 12 residues in the CDR3. Germline V gene lookup returns CDR1 MGHDK and CDR2 SYGVNS. Trimming took off 3 bases at V and 3 bases at J, with 3 bases between the two ends. CDR3 in amino acids: CASSDFNQPQHF. CDR3 nucleotide sequence: TGTGCCAGCAGTGATTTCAATCAGCCCCAGCATTTT. The variable domain in full, with the rest retrieved from reference TRBV25-1 and TRBJ1-5, is EADIYQTPRYLVIGTGKKITLECSQTMGHDKMYWYQQDPGMELHLIHYSYGVNSTEKGDLSSESTVSRIRTEHFPLTLESARPSHTSQYLCASSDFNQPQHFGDGTRLSIL.